The 19 T cell receptor beta chains reported below all come from one sample, sequenced in a study of T cell responses to AZD1222 COVID-19 vaccine (dated by TCRdb to the early 2020s). Receptor amplification or capture employed the immunoSEQ multiplex PCR assay. In TCRdb, the immuneACCESS table is reduced to in-frame sequences with V and J assigned. These tables do not hold every clone; where another copy was compared, an unresolved V gene accounts for under half, and the others remain unexplained. The sample has approximately 110,000 clones on record, roughly 90% of them singletons. About 4.5% of the sample is in the top ten clones. The sample's time point label, decoded: baseline before first vaccination. The sequencing used peripheral blood, collected on day 0 of AZD1222 vaccination. The receptors shown here come from an adult in good health.

The chain has TRBV2 and TRBJ1-4; weak D call: TRBD1 (5 bases). This CDR3 is built from 16 residues. V lost 4 bases to trimming and J lost 7 bases, with 19 bases between them. Germline V lookup: CDR1 SNHLY, CDR2 FYNNEI. This CDR3 reads CASSAGPRGASEKLFF. In DNA form, the CDR3 reads TGTGCCAGCAGTGCTGGACCCCGGGGCGCGAGTGAAAAACTGTTTTTT.

The chain carries TRBV3-1 (or the pseudogene TRBV3-2) and TRBJ2-7; 7 bases align to TRBD2. Germline V gene lookup returns CDR1 LGHDT and CDR2 YNNKEL (reference sequence). This CDR3 is 15 amino acids long. J lost 4 bases, V lost 1 base, and 7 bases had no gene match. The CDR3 sequence is CASSQGPSGGYEQYF. The CDR3 DNA reads as TGTGCCAGCAGCCAAGGGCCCTCGGGAGGATACGAGCAGTACTTC.

The chain uses TRBV5-1 and TRBJ2-5; 8 positions match TRBD1. Trimming cost V 3 bases and J 5 bases; bases outside gene matches: 6. This CDR3 comprises 14 residues. Germline values: CDR1 SGHRS, CDR2 YFSETQ. The CDR3 here is CASSSRTGPETQYF. The CDR3 bases are TGCGCCAGCAGCTCTAGGACAGGGCCGGAGACCCAGTACTTC.

In DNA form, the CDR3 reads TGTGCCAGCAGCTTTAGCCAGGGCAACGAGCAGTACTTC. The encoded protein is CASSFSQGNEQYF. The rearrangement uses TRBV7-9 and TRBJ2-7; D might be TRBD1 (5 bases). Germline V lookup: CDR1 SEHNR, CDR2 FQNEAQ (reference sequence). Deletions cut 3 bases from V and 5 bases from J, with 11 bases between. The length of the CDR3 is 13 residues.

V usage is TRBV25-1 and J usage is TRBJ1-5, with a possible D match to TRBD1 (6 bases). This CDR3 spans 16 amino acids. The germline V gene has CDR1 MGHDK and CDR2 SYGVNS. Trimming took 6 bases from V and 0 from J, leaving 15 bases between them. The chain's CDR3 is CASRGPGQTSNQPQHF. In DNA, the CDR3 is TGTGCCAGCAGGGGCCCCGGACAGACTAGCAATCAGCCCCAGCATTTT.

The genes are TRBV6-5 and TRBJ1-2; D is ambiguous. The V end lost 6 bases, the J end lost 1 base, and 12 bases lay between the germline ends. The CDR3 is made up of 14 amino acids. CDR1 is MNHEY, CDR2 SVGAGI, per germline. The CDR3 DNA is TGTGCCAGCAGGACCGCCGATTATAACTATGGCTACACCTTC. This translates into CASRTADYNYGYTF.

The V gene is TRBV29-1, the J gene TRBJ1-2, with D unresolved. V lost 5 bases and J lost 1, with 5 bases in between. Germline lookup yields CDR1 SQVTM and CDR2 ANQGSEA. The CDR3 spans 11 residues. DNA of the CDR3: TGCAGCGTTTCCGGTAACTATGGCTACACCTTC. It yields the protein CSVSGNYGYTF.

Of note for this clone: Just one base apart from a much larger clone, this may be a read error. The V call is TRBV21-1, the J call TRBJ2-7; TRBD1, the D gene given by the table, was not confirmed from the DNA. TRBV21-1 is reported as a pseudogene. The length of the CDR3 is 13 residues. CDR3 region: CASSLGQPYEQYF. The DNA of the CDR3 is TGTGCCAGCAGCCTAGGACAGCCCTACGAGCAGTACTTC.

The V and J genes are TRBV12-3 or TRBV12-4 and TRBJ1-5; no reliable D call. This CDR3 comprises 13 residues. Trimming pared 3 bases from V and 4 bases from J, leaving 7 bases between. The CDR3 sequence is CASSFGPNQPQHF. CDR3 nucleotides: TGTGCCAGCAGTTTTGGACCGAATCAGCCCCAGCATTTT.

As DNA, the CDR3 is TGTGCCAGCAGTGAAGTAATGGGCGTGAGGTACGAGCAGTACTTC. This encodes CASSEVMGVRYEQYF. V and J are TRBV6-1 and TRBJ2-7; D gene unclear. The CDR3 is 15 amino acids. V was pared by 1 base and J by 4 bases, with 14 bases between. Germline V gene data show CDR1 as MNHNS and CDR2 as SASEGT.

The J gene is TRBJ2-1, the V gene TRBV2; 8 nucleotides align to TRBD2. The J segment lost 13 bases and the V segment lost 2 bases, leaving 7 bases of the junction unmatched. Germline-derived CDR1 and CDR2 are SNHLY and FYNNEI. CDR3 length: 13 residues. The CDR3 protein is CASSEPGGRLQFF. The CDR3 bases are TGTGCCAGCAGTGAACCGGGCGGGAGGCTTCAGTTCTTC.

The table lists this clone with a count of one. The rearrangement uses TRBV4-2 and TRBJ2-6, with D perhaps matching TRBD2 (5 bases). Trimming cost V 1 base and J 1 base, with 14 bases left between them. The CDR3 extends over 18 amino acids. Germline CDR1 LGHNA, CDR2 YNFKEQ. The CDR3 sequence: CASSQVSSNPSGANVLTF. As DNA, the CDR3 is TGTGCCAGCAGCCAAGTGTCTAGCAACCCTTCTGGGGCCAACGTCCTGACTTTC.

The chain couples TRBV4-1 to TRBJ1-4; maybe TRBD1 (6 bases). CDR3 length: 15 residues. Germline V CDR1 and CDR2: MGHRA, YSYEKL. V shed 0 bases and J shed 11 bases, with 16 bases lying between them. CDR3 sequence reads: CASSQDEQGWGKLFF. CDR3 in DNA: TGCGCCAGCAGCCAAGATGAACAGGGTTGGGGTAAACTGTTTTTT.

The chain combines TRBV12-3 or TRBV12-4 with TRBJ2-3; D is uncertain. The CDR3 contains 12 residues. V was cut by 2 bases and J by 6 bases, with 6 bases left in between. Written as DNA, the CDR3 is TGTGCCAGCAGTTTACAGGTTGATACGCAGTATTTT. It is translated as CASSLQVDTQYF.

This clone has only a few counts. The gene calls are TRBV29-1 and TRBJ1-5; D perhaps matches TRBD1 (5 bases). This CDR3 is 13 amino acids long. V was cut by 6 bases and J by 3 bases, with 12 bases left in between. The germline CDR1 and CDR2 sequences are SQVTM and ANQGSEA. The CDR3 sequence: CSVTTGYNQPQHF. The CDR3 DNA sequence: TGCAGCGTCACCACAGGCTACAATCAGCCCCAGCATTTT.

The sample holds one count of this clone. The chain combines TRBV5-1 with TRBJ2-3; 7 positions match TRBD1. Germline assignment: CDR1 SGHRS and CDR2 YFSETQ. J gave up 4 bases and V 0 bases, and 8 bases lay outside the gene matches. The CDR3 length is 16 residues. CDR3 sequence (DNA): TGCGCCAGCAGCTTGGCCGGAACAGGGGACCCAGATACGCAGTATTTT. This sequence encodes CASSLAGTGDPDTQYF.

The V gene is TRBV2, the J gene TRBJ1-1; TRBD1 might be the D (5 bases). The CDR3 extends over 14 amino acids. V dropped 2 bases and J dropped 5 bases, with 12 bases sitting between them. CDR1 is SNHLY, CDR2 FYNNEI, per germline. CDR3 bases: TGTGCCAGCAGTGAACGGCCTCGGGGGACTGAAGCTTTCTTT. Protein product: CASSERPRGTEAFF.

The rearrangement joins TRBV11-1 to TRBJ2-1; TRBD2 aligns across 9 bases. The germline V gene has CDR1 SGHAT and CDR2 FQDESV (reference sequence). This CDR3 has 14 amino acids. The V and J ends lost 4 bases and 10 bases, in that order; junction bases with no gene match: 8. The CDR3 is CASSSGQSGGEQFF. CDR3 nucleotide sequence: TGTGCCAGCAGCTCCGGACAGAGCGGGGGGGAGCAGTTCTTC.

The chain couples TRBV6-5 to TRBJ2-7, with D unresolved. V was pared by 6 bases and J by 2 bases, with 17 bases between. Germline V gene sequence: CDR1 MNHEY, CDR2 SVGAGI. The CDR3 sequence is 15 residues long. The CDR3 sequence: CASSLGGGLTYEQYF. The CDR3 DNA is TGTGCCAGCAGCTTGGGTGGCGGCTTGACCTACGAGCAGTACTTC.